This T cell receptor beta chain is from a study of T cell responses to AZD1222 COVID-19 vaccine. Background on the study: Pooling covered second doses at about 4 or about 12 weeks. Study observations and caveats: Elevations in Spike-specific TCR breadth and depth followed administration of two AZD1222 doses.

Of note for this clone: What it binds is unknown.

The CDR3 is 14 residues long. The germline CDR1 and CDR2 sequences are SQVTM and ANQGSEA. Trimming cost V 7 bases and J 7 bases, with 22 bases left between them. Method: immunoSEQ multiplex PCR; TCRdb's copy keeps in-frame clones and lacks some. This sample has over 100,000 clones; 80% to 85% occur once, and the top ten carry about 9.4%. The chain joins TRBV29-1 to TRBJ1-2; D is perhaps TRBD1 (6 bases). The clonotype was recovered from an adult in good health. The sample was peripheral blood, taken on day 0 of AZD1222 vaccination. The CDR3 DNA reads TGCAGCGCCCGACTCACACAGGGTGCTGGTGGCTACACCTTC. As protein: CSARLTQGAGGYTF.